This is a list of T cell receptor beta chains from one sample in a study of cytomegalovirus exposure and HLA in healthy donors. The data were produced by immunoSEQ multiplex PCR, yet TCRdb's version contains in-frame clones alone and is incomplete. The table lists about 190,000 clones, 74% of them singletons. Input material: PBMCs. The receptor set was obtained from a woman in her 30s in good health and CMV-seropositive. Both conserved end residues are part of each CDR3. The D gene is left open where the match is weak. Clone size is shown for a subset of rows, as once, few, many or a class of expanded clone.

j_call	d_call	v_call	clone_size	cdr3_aa	cdr3_nt
TRBJ2-3	TRBD1	TRBV19	.	CASTRGRGSDTQYF	TGTGCCAGTACACGGGGCAGGGGGTCGGATACGCAGTATTTT
TRBJ2-7	.	TRBV6-1	.	CASSEVHPSSYEQYF	TGTGCCAGCAGTGAAGTCCACCCGAGCTCCTACGAGCAGTACTTC
TRBJ2-2	.	TRBV15	.	CATSRGFQGTGELFF	TGTGCCACCAGCAGAGGTTTCCAGGGCACCGGGGAGCTGTTTTTT
TRBJ1-2	.	TRBV15	.	CATSRGGAENYGYTF	TGTGCCACCAGCAGAGGTGGGGCTGAGAACTATGGCTACACCTTC
TRBJ1-2	.	TRBV28	few	CASSTTPGSGYTF	TGTGCCAGCAGTACGACCCCCGGGAGTGGCTACACCTTC
TRBJ2-7	.	TRBV6-5	few	CASSRQATYEQYF	TGTGCCAGCAGTCGCCAGGCTACCTACGAGCAGTACTTC
TRBJ2-7	TRBD1	TRBV27	.	CASSSLQGARYEQYF	TGTGCCAGCAGTTCACTACAGGGGGCGAGGTACGAGCAGTACTTC
TRBJ2-1	.	TRBV15	.	CATQPPGTAYNEQFF	TGTGCCACCCAACCCCCAGGGACTGCCTACAATGAGCAGTTCTTC
TRBJ2-7	TRBD2	TRBV28	.	CASRPTSGSASGQYF	TGTGCCAGCAGGCCCACTAGCGGGAGTGCCTCGGGGCAGTACTTC
TRBJ2-7	TRBD2	TRBV7-6	.	CASSLARGPSGPGRNEQYF	TGTGCCAGCAGCTTAGCGAGGGGTCCTAGCGGGCCTGGTAGGAACGAGCAGTACTTC
TRBJ2-3	.	TRBV7-9	.	CASSLVTGARTDTQYF	TGTGCCAGCAGCTTAGTAACGGGAGCTCGCACAGATACGCAGTATTTT
TRBJ2-2	TRBD2	TRBV27	few	CASRMSTSANTGELFF	TGTGCCAGCCGAATGTCGACTAGCGCGAACACCGGGGAGCTGTTTTTT
TRBJ1-1	TRBD1	TRBV11-2	few	CASSRDRTSTEAFF	TGTGCCAGCAGCCGGGACAGGACAAGTACTGAAGCTTTCTTT
TRBJ1-2	.	TRBV29-1	.	CSVENLPEAYGYTF	TGCAGCGTTGAAAACTTACCGGAGGCCTATGGCTACACCTTC
TRBJ1-4	.	TRBV5-1	.	CASSLEGTQGEKLFF	TGCGCCAGCAGCTTGGAGGGCACCCAGGGTGAAAAACTGTTTTTT
TRBJ2-5	.	TRBV28	.	CASSRTQGWETQYF	TGTGCCAGCAGCCGCACACAGGGATGGGAGACCCAGTACTTC
TRBJ2-3	TRBD2	TRBV7-9	.	CASSFGLAGSDTQYF	TGTGCCAGCAGCTTCGGACTAGCGGGGTCAGATACGCAGTATTTT
TRBJ2-1	.	TRBV6-5	.	CASSSGYNEQFF	TGTGCCAGCAGCTCGGGGTACAATGAGCAGTTCTTC
TRBJ1-1	TRBD1	TRBV9	.	CASSATDREKGTEAFF	TGTGCCAGCAGCGCAACGGACAGGGAGAAGGGCACCGAAGCTTTCTTT
TRBJ2-1	TRBD2	TRBV9	.	CASSAGLAGGSHEQFF	TGTGCCAGCAGCGCCGGACTAGCGGGAGGTTCCCATGAGCAGTTCTTC
TRBJ2-1	.	TRBV6-5	.	CASSPSLTIYNEQFF	TGTGCCAGCAGTCCAAGCCTTACTATATACAATGAGCAGTTCTTC
TRBJ1-2	.	TRBV5-5	.	CASSLASEVYGYTF	TGTGCCAGCAGCTTGGCCAGTGAAGTTTATGGCTACACCTTC